The entry below gives a single TCR beta chain sequence along with its context. Profiled with immunoSEQ multiplex PCR; TCRdb holds only in-frame clones, not every one. The repertoire holds roughly 62,000 clones, with approximately 89% as singletons. These data come from a study of technical replicates of blood from a few donors. This receptor was taken from a human donor in good health. Some clones in this sample may be carry-over from other donors' samples. Material for sequencing was PBMCs.

The CDR3 DNA reads TGCGCCAGCAGCCTCCCCGGGACTAGTACCGACTACGAGCAGTACTTC. This codes for CASSLPGTSTDYEQYF. The chain employs TRBV5-1 and TRBJ2-7, with 8 bases aligning to TRBD2. The CDR3 spans 16 residues. The V and J ends lost 4 bases and 3 bases, in that order; junction bases with no gene match: 12. Germline V gene sequence: CDR1 SGHRS, CDR2 YFSETQ. The full variable domain, with the rest looked up from reference TRBV5-1 and TRBJ2-7, is KAGVTQTPRYLIKTRGQQVTLSCSPISGHRSVSWYQQTPGQGLQFLFEYFSETQRNKGNFPGRFSGRQFSNSRSEMNVSTLELGDSALYLCASSLPGTSTDYEQYFGPGTRLTVT.